This T cell receptor (beta chain) was identified in a study of regulatory T cells in long-lasting Graves disease. Study results and limitations: Sample size was small, which may have lowered accuracy. Persistent disease preferred TRBV28, TRBJ1-2 and TRBJ2-5; new disease, TRBV20-1 and TRBJ2-1.

CDR3-region Arm-PCR and iRepertoire HTBI primers produced the TCR beta libraries. TCRdb reprocessed the multiplex PCR reads with MiXCR, giving one entry per CDR3 protein. The sample lists 530,000 or so distinct CDR3 sequences; roughly 16% were seen once. CDR3 length: 14 amino acids. V lost 3 bases and J lost 8, with 11 bases in between. Germline V CDR1 and CDR2: MNHNS, SASEGT. The time point: newly diagnosed GD, antithyroid drugs for less than 3 months. Researchers made the TCR library from RNA that was extracted from PBMCs. This clonotype was detected a few times. Its cognate antigen is unknown. Another study also made use of these data, one on T cells in Graves' hyperthyroidism and ophthalmopathy. From that report: In the analysis, a 13 V-J model separated ophthalmopathy from stable hyperthyroidism.

V gene TRBV6-1 combines with J gene TRBJ1-6, with D perhaps TRBD1 (6 bases). The clonotype was recovered from a man aged 18 to 29 with Graves disease. Sequences were derived from peripheral blood mononuclear cells (PBMCs), sampled at new diagnosis, from a patient treated with antithyroid drugs. CDR3 bases: TGTGCCAGCAGTGATACCGGGGGCCATTCACCCCTCCACTTT. It specifies CASSDTGGHSPLHF.